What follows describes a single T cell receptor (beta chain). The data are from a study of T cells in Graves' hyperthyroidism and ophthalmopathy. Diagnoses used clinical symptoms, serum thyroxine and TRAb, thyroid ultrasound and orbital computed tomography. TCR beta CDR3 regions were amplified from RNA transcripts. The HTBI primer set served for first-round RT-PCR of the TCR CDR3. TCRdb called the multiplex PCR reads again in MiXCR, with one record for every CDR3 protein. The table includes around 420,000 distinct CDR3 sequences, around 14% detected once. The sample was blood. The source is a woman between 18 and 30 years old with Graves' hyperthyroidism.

The CDR3 DNA sequence: TGTGCCAGTAGTTATCGACAGGGCGCGGAAAAACTGTTTTTT. Its protein is CASSYRQGAEKLFF. J is TRBJ1-4 and V is TRBV19; 7 bases fit TRBD1. With 5 bases clipped from V and 8 bases from J, the junction kept 8 bases outside the gene matches. CDR3 length: 14 residues. Germline CDR1 LNHDA, CDR2 SQIVND (reference sequence).